The 2 T cell receptor beta chains listed next were all sequenced from one sample in a study of cytomegalovirus exposure and HLA in healthy donors. PCR amplification relied on 60 Vbeta primers (plus 13 Jbeta primers). TCRdb's copy holds only in-frame clones and misses some; the assay was immunoSEQ multiplex PCR. The sample includes about 180,000 clones, over 80% of them seen just once. The specimen was PBMCs. Receptors originate from a girl aged 10 to 17 in good health and CMV-seropositive.

The rearrangement uses TRBV7-8 and TRBJ1-2; TRBD1 might be the D (5 bases). Trimming stripped 4 bases from V and 3 bases from J, with 24 bases between. This CDR3 is built from 18 residues. Germline CDR1 SGHVS, CDR2 FQNEAQ. The CDR3 DNA reads as TGTGCCAGCAGCTCAGTGGTTAGGACATGGGGCGCGGACTATGGCTACACCTTC. Its translation: CASSSVVRTWGADYGYTF.

This clone was recorded a few times. This chain links TRBV4-2 with TRBJ1-2, with 9 bases identical to TRBD1. This CDR3 region has 15 residues. Per germline, CDR1 LGHNA and CDR2 YNFKEQ. V shed 5 bases, J shed 5 bases, and the junction held 9 bases outside the gene matches. The CDR3 region is CASSTDRGAKYGYTF. CDR3 DNA sequence: TGTGCCAGCAGCACTGACAGGGGGGCGAAGTATGGCTACACCTTC.